This TCR beta chain is from a study of cytomegalovirus exposure and HLA in healthy donors. Study results and caveats: Further analysis was carried out later, and it showed several of the most significant clusters appearing linked to common viral pathogens. Analyses of presence/absence relied on an assumption of roughly uniform sequencing depth across donors.

A word on this clone: What it binds is unknown.

The PCR was carried out with 60 Vbeta primers and 13 Jbeta primers. Libraries were prepared by immunoSEQ multiplex PCR; TCRdb keeps only in-frame clonotypes and omits some of them. The data show some 190,000 clones, with 87% seen just once and 1.3% held by the top ten. The sequence derives from a man in his thirties or forties in good health and CMV-seronegative. Input material: PBMCs.

CDR3 sequence: CASSIATSGSDEQYF. Here the CDR3 DNA reads TGTGCCAGCAGTATAGCTACTAGCGGGAGCGACGAGCAGTACTTC. The chain joins TRBV28 to TRBJ2-7; TRBD2 agrees at 11 bases. Germline V gene lookup returns CDR1 MDHEN and CDR2 SYDVKM. J gave up 5 bases and V 5 bases, and 8 bases lay outside the gene matches. CDR3 size: 15 residues.